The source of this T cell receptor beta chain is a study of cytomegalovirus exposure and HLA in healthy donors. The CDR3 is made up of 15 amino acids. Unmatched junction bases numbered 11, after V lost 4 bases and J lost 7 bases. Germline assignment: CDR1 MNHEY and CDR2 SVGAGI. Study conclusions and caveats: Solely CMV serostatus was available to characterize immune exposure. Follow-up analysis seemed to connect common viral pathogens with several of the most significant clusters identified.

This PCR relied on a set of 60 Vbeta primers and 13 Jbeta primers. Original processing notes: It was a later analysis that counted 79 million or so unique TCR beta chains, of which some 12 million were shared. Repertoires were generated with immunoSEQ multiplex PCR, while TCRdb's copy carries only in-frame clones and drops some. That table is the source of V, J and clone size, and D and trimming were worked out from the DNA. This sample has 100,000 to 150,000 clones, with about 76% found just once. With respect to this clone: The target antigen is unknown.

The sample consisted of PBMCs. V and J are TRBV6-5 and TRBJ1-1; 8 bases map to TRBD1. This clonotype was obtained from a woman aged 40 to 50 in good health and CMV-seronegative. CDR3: CASSSPGQVAFEAFF. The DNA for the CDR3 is TGTGCCAGCAGTTCCCCGGGACAGGTAGCCTTTGAAGCTTTCTTT.